The entry below gives a single T cell receptor beta chain sequence along with its context. Its matching antigen is unknown. The data were taken from a study of cytomegalovirus exposure and HLA in healthy donors. Repertoires were generated with immunoSEQ multiplex PCR, while TCRdb's copy carries only in-frame clones and drops some. The table includes roughly 200,000 clones, more than 65% detected once. The V gene's germline CDR1 is SEHNR and CDR2 FQNEAQ (reference sequence). This CDR3 region has 14 residues. The V gene end was trimmed by 6 bases and the J gene end by 8 bases; junction bases not matched to a gene: 10. General observations from the study: Subsequent analysis found a tendency for first-cohort TCR clusters to co-occur within the 120 or so validation repertoires. Cytomegalovirus status was reportedly diagnosed by the classifier with high sensitivity and specificity. Investigators reported 150 to 200 TCR beta chains as tied to cytomegalovirus. In vitro confirmation showed a few CMV-associated chains to be CMV antigen specific.

The receptor comes from a woman younger than 35 in good health and CMV-seropositive. The sequenced sample consisted of PBMCs. The V call is TRBV7-9, the J call TRBJ1-5; 7 nucleotides align to TRBD1. Here the CDR3 DNA reads TGTGCCAGCAGTCCAGCAGGGGGTTCAGAGCCCCAGCATTTT. Translated: CASSPAGGSEPQHF.